Included here is one TCR beta chain sequence, with context. This sample is part of a study of blood T cell repertoires in COVID-19. Only in-frame clones appear in the TCRdb table, and some are missing; sequencing was by immunoSEQ multiplex PCR. The sample holds roughly 200,000 clones; 85% are singletons and the top ten take around a sixth. V gave up 4 bases and J gave up 6 bases; unmatched junction bases: 4. Germline lookup yields CDR1 SGHRS and CDR2 YFSETQ. This CDR3 has 14 residues. This clonotype was sampled from a man aged 35-49 years who had recovered from COVID-19. The chain couples TRBV5-1 to TRBJ2-2; 9 nucleotides match TRBD2. The sequenced material came from PBMCs or T cells enriched from blood (not recorded which). Here the CDR3 reads CASSGGLAPGELFF. Here the CDR3 DNA reads TGCGCCAGCAGCGGAGGACTAGCGCCCGGGGAGCTGTTTTTT.